This section outlines one TCR beta chain sequence together with its context. Its target is not known. CDR1 is LNHDA, CDR2 SQIVND, per germline (reference sequence). The ends were cut back, 6 bases at V and 0 bases at J, with 30 bases in the middle. The CDR3 runs to 21 residues. The data are from a study of cytomegalovirus exposure and HLA in healthy donors. Across the whole study: The roughly 670 first-cohort repertoires shared a platform with the approximately 110 validation repertoires, as reported in a later analysis. Study-wide results and caveats: Cytomegalovirus association was listed for about 180 TCR beta chains. A few CMV-associated chains were confirmed in vitro to be specific for CMV antigens.

Here immunoSEQ multiplex PCR was the method, and the copy in TCRdb shows in-frame clones only, minus some. This table holds fewer than 150,000 clones, about nine tenths found once. The sample comprised PBMCs. This sequence originates from a man aged 30 to 39 in good health and CMV-seronegative. V is TRBV19 and J is TRBJ1-3, with no clear D. CDR3 loop: CASRRRLQALAAHSSGNTIYF. CDR3 coding DNA: TGTGCCAGTAGGAGACGGTTGCAAGCCCTAGCAGCTCATTCCTCTGGAAACACCATATATTTT.